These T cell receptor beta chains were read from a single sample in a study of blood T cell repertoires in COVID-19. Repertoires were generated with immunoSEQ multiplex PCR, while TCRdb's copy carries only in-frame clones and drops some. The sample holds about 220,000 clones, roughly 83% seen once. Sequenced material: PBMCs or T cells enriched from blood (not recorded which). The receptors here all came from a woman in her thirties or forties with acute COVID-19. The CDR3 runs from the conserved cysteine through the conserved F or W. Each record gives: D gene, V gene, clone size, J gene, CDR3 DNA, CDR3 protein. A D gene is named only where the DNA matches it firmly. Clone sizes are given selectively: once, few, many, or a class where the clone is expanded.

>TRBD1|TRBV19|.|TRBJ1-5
TGTGCCAGTAGCACCGGGACAGCGTCAAATCAGCCCCAGCATTTT
CASSTGTASNQPQHF
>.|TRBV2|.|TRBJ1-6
TGTGCCAGCAGTAAAAGATCGAGTGGTAATTCACCCCTCCACTTT
CASSKRSSGNSPLHF
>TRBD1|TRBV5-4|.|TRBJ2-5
TGTGCCAGCAGCCGGAGGACAGGGGGGATGGGGGAGACCCAGTACTTC
CASSRRTGGMGETQYF
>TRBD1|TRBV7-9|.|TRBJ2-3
TGTGCCAGCAGCTTAGGACAGGGTGAAGCAGATACGCAGTATTTT
CASSLGQGEADTQYF
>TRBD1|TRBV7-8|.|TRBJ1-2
TGTGCCAGCAGCTCCCAGGGGGCGAAGCGGTCTGGCTACACCTTC
CASSSQGAKRSGYTF
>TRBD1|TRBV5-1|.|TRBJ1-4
TGCGCCAGCAGCTTGGCCACAGGGGGTTTTGATGAAAAACTGTTTTTT
CASSLATGGFDEKLFF
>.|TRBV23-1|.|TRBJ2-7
TGCGCCAGCAGTCAATCATTGCACAGGGCCTACGAGCAGTACTTC
CASSQSLHRAYEQYF
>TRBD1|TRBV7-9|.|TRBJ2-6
TGTGCCAGCAGCTTTGCCGGGACAGGCGGGTTGGGGGCCAACGTCCTGACTTTC
CASSFAGTGGLGANVLTF
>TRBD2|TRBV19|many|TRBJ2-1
TGTGCCAGTAGTAGCGGGAGGGCCGGTGAGCAGTTCTTC
CASSSGRAGEQFF
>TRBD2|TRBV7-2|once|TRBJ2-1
TGTGCCAGCAGCTTTCTAGCGGGGGGGTATTTTAGCTCCTACAATGAGCAGTTCTTC
CASSFLAGGYFSSYNEQFF
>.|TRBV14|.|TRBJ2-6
TGTGCCAGCAGCCAAGGGCGGATATTCGGAAGGGCCAACGTCCTGACTTTC
CASSQGRIFGRANVLTF
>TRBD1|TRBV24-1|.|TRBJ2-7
TGTGCCACCAGTGATGAGGACAGGGGCGGCGAGCAGTACTTC
CATSDEDRGGEQYF
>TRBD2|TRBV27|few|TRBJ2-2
TGTGCCAGCAGCTATAGCGGGAGCGCAACCGGGGAGCTGTTTTTT
CASSYSGSATGELFF
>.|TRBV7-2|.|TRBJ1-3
TGTGCCAGCAGCTTATGGACAGTTGGTGGAAACACCATATATTTT
CASSLWTVGGNTIYF
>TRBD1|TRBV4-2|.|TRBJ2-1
TGTGCCAGCAGCGCCGTTTTAGGGGGCGTGGGGGCGGATGAGCAGTTCTTC
CASSAVLGGVGADEQFF
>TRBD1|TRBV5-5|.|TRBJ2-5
TGTGCCAGCAGCTTCCAGGGACAGGGGAGGGGGACCCAGTACTTC
CASSFQGQGRGTQYF
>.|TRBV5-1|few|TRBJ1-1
TGCGCCAGCAGCATTTCTGGCATGAACACTGAAGCTTTCTTT
CASSISGMNTEAFF
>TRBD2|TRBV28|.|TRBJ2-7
TGTGCCAGCAGTTTATCGGGACATCCGGGACTAGCGGGATCCTACGAGCAGTACTTC
CASSLSGHPGLAGSYEQYF
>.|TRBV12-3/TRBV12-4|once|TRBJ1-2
TGTGCCAGCAGTGCGTCCCTTAACTATGGCTACACCTTC
CASSASLNYGYTF
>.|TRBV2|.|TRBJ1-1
TGTGCCAGTGGGGAAAGGGGATTCCCTGAAGCTTTCTTT
CASGERGFPEAFF
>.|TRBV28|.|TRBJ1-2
TGTGCCAGTTCCCCAACCGGGCAGGGCGGCGGCTACACCTTC
CASSPTGQGGGYTF
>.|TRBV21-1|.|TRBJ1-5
TGTGCCAGCAGCACCGAGGGGGACAGGATTCAGCCCCAGCATTTT
CASSTEGDRIQPQHF
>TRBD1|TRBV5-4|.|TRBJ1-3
TGTGCCAGCAGCTTGTGTGGGACAGGGGGAAACACCATATATTTT
CASSLCGTGGNTIYF
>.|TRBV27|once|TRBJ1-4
TGTGCCAGCAGCGGACTAGGAGGGAATGAAAAACTGTTTTTT
CASSGLGGNEKLFF
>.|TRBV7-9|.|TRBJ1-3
TGTGCCAGCAGCTTAGCGAGGGGAAACACCATATATTTT
CASSLARGNTIYF
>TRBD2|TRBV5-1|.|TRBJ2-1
TGCGCCAGCAGCTTGCTAGCGGGAGCGCAATATGAGCAGTTCTTC
CASSLLAGAQYEQFF
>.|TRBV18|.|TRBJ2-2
TGTGCCAGCTCGGGACTGGCGGGTCGAGGAACCGGGGAGCTGTTTTTT
CASSGLAGRGTGELFF
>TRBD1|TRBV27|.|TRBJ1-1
TGTGCCAGCAGTAATCCGGGACAGGCGAACACTGAAGCTTTCTTT
CASSNPGQANTEAFF
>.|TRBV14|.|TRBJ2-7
TGTGCCAGCAGCCAAGGCTTGGGGCTCTACGAGCAGTACTTC
CASSQGLGLYEQYF
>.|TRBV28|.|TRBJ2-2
TGTGCCAGCAGCATGAGACTGAACACCGGGGAGCTGTTTTTT
CASSMRLNTGELFF
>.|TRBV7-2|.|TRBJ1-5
TGTGCCAGCAGCAAGAGGTATAGCAATCAGCCCCAGCATTTT
CASSKRYSNQPQHF
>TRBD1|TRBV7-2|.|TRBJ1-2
TGTGCCAGCAGCTCTGGACAGGGAAGGTATGGCTACACCTTC
CASSSGQGRYGYTF
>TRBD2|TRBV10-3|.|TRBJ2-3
TGTGCCATCAAGGTTAGCGGGGGGACAGATACGCAGTATTTT
CAIKVSGGTDTQYF
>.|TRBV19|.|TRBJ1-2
TGTGCCAGTAGTAGACAGGTCCGATATGGCTACACCTTC
CASSRQVRYGYTF
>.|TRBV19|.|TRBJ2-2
TGTGCCAGTAGTTTAGGTTCTAGGTCCACCGGGGAGCTGTTTTTT
CASSLGSRSTGELFF
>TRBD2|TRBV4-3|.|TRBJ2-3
TGCGCCAGCAGCCAAGGGGGGAGGGGCGCGGAAACGCAGTATTTT
CASSQGGRGAETQYF
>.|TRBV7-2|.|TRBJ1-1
TGTGCCAGCAGCTTAGCTCATACTGAAGCTTTCTTT
CASSLAHTEAFF
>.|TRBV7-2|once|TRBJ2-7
TGTGCCAGCAGCTTAGCTACGACAGGACCTTTCTACGAGCAGTACTTC
CASSLATTGPFYEQYF
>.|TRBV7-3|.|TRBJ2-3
TGTGCCAGCAGCCCCCCGGCGGGCGATACGCAGTATTTT
CASSPPAGDTQYF
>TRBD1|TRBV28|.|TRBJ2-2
TGTGCCAGCAGAGGGACAGGGAACACCGGGGAGCTGTTTTTT
CASRGTGNTGELFF
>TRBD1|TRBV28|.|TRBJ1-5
TGTGCCAGCAGCCCTACAGGGGCGCGGAATCAGCCCCAGCATTTT
CASSPTGARNQPQHF
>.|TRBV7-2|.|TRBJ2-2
TGTGCCAGCATGTACGGGGGTATGCACACCGGGGAGCTGTTTTTT
CASMYGGMHTGELFF
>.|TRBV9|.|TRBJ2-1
TGTGCCAGCAGCGTAGTGGAGGGATCGAGTGAGCAGTTCTTC
CASSVVEGSSEQFF
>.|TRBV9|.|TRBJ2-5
TGTGCCAGCAGTGGAGGGAGAGAGACCCAGTACTTC
CASSGGRETQYF
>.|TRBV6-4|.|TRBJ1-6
TGTGCCAGCAGTGACAGGGGCAATTCACCCCTCCACTTT
CASSDRGNSPLHF